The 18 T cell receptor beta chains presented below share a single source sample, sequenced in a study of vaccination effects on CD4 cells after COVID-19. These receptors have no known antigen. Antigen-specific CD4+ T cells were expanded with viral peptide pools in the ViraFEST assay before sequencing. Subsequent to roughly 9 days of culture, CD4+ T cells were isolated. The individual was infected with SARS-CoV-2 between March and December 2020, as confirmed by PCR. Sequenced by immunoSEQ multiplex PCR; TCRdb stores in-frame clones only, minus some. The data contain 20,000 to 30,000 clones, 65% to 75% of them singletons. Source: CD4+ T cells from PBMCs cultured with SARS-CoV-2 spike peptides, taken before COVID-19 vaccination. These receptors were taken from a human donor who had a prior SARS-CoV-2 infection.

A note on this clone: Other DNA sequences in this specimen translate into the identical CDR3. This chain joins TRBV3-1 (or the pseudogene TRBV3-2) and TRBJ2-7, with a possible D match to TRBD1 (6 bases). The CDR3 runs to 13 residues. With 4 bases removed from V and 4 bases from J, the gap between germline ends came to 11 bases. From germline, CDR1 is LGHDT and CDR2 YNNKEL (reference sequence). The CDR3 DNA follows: TGTGCCAGCAGCCCTACCGGGACATACGAGCAGTACTTC. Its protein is CASSPTGTYEQYF.

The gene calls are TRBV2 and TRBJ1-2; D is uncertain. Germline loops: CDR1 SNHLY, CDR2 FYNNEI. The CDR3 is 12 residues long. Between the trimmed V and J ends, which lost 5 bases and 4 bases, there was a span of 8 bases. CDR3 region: CASSPEPYGYTF. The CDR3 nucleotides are TGTGCCAGCAGTCCCGAGCCCTATGGCTACACCTTC.

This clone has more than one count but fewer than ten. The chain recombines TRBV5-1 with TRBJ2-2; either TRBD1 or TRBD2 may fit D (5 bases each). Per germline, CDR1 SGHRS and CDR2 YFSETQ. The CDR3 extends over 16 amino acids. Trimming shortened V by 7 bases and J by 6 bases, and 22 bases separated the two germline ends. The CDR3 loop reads CASHANNPGDPGELFF. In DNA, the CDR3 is TGCGCCAGCCATGCCAATAACCCCGGGGACCCCGGGGAGCTGTTTTTT.

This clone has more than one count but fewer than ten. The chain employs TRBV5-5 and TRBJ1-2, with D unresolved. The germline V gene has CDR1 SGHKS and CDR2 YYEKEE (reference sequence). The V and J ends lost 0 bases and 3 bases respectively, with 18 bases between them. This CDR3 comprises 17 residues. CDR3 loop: CASSLDFGGSPYYGYTF. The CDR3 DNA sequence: TGTGCCAGCAGCTTGGATTTTGGCGGCAGCCCTTACTATGGCTACACCTTC.

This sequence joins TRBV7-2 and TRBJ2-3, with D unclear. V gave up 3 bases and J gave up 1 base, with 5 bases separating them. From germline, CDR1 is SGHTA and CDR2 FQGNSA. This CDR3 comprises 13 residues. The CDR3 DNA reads TGTGCCAGCAGCTTCCCAGGCACAGATACGCAGTATTTT. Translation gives CASSFPGTDTQYF.

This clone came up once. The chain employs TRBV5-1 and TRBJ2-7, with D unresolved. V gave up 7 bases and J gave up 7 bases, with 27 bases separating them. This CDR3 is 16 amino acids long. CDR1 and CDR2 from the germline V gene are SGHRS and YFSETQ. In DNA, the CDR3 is TGCGCCAGCCATCCGGATTCCGGGCTCTCTGCCAGAGAGCAGTACTTC. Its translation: CASHPDSGLSAREQYF.

The chain's CDR3 is CASSIRQGRNEQYF. The CDR3 nucleotides are TGTGCCAGCAGCATAAGACAGGGTAGGAACGAGCAGTACTTC. This chain links TRBV11-3 with TRBJ2-7; TRBD1 agrees at 7 bases. Germline CDR1 reads SGHNT; CDR2 reads YENEEA. This CDR3 has 14 residues. V was pared by 5 bases and J by 5 bases, with 9 bases of the junction left unmatched.

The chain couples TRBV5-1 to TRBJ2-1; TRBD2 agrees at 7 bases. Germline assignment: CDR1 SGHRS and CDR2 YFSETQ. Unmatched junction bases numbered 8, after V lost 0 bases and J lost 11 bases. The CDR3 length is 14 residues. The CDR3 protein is CASSLASSGAQQFF. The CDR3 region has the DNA TGCGCCAGCAGCTTGGCCTCTAGCGGTGCCCAGCAGTTCTTC.

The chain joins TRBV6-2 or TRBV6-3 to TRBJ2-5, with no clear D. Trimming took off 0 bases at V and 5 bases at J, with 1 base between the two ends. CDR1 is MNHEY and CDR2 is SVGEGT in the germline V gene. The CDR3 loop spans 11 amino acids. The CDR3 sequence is CASSYSETQYF. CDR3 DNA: TGTGCCAGCAGTTACTCGGAGACCCAGTACTTC.

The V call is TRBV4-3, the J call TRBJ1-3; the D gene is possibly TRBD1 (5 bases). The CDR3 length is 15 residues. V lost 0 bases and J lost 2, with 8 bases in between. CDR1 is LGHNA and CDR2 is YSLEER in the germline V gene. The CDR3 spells CASSQEGGAGNTIYF. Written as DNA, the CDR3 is TGCGCCAGCAGCCAAGAAGGAGGGGCTGGAAACACCATATATTTT.

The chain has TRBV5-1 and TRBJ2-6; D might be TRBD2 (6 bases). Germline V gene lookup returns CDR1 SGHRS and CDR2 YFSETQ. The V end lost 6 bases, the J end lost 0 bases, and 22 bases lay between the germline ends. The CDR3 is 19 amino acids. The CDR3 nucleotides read TGCGCCAGCACCGAGGAGGGTGCCCCACAGAGCTCTGGGGCCAACGTCCTGACTTTC. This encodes CASTEEGAPQSSGANVLTF. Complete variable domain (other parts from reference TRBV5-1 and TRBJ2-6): KAGVTQTPRYLIKTRGQQVTLSCSPISGHRSVSWYQQTPGQGLQFLFEYFSETQRNKGNFPGRFSGRQFSNSRSEMNVSTLELGDSALYLCASTEEGAPQSSGANVLTFGAGSRLTVL.

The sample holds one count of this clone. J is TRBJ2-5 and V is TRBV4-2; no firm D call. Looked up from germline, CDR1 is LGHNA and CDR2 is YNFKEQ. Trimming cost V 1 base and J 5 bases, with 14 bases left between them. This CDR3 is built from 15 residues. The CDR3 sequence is CASSQAATQGETQYF. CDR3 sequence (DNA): TGTGCCAGCAGCCAAGCGGCTACCCAAGGGGAGACCCAGTACTTC.

This CDR3 reads CASSLWGSQDEQYF. DNA for the CDR3: TGCGCCAGCAGCTTGTGGGGGTCCCAGGACGAGCAGTACTTC. The gene calls are TRBV5-1 and TRBJ2-7, with D possibly called TRBD1 or TRBD2 (5 bases each). Germline CDR1 reads SGHRS; CDR2 reads YFSETQ. V was shortened by 1 base and J by 5 bases, with 13 bases between the two germline ends. This CDR3 is built from 14 residues. The full variable domain, its missing parts supplied by reference TRBV5-1 and TRBJ2-7, is KAGVTQTPRYLIKTRGQQVTLSCSPISGHRSVSWYQQTPGQGLQFLFEYFSETQRNKGNFPGRFSGRQFSNSRSEMNVSTLELGDSALYLCASSLWGSQDEQYFGPGTRLTVT.

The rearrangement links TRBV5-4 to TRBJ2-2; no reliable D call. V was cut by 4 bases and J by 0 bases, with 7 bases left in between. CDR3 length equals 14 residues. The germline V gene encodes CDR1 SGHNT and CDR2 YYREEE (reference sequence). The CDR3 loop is CASSDNPNTGELFF. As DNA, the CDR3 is TGTGCCAGCAGCGACAACCCGAACACCGGGGAGCTGTTTTTT.

This CDR3 is CASSSGTSGSGDEQFF. CDR3 bases: TGTGCCAGCAGCTCCGGGACTAGCGGGAGTGGGGATGAGCAGTTCTTC. The chain links TRBV9 to TRBJ2-1, with 14 bases that match TRBD2. CDR1 SGDLS and CDR2 YYNGEE come from the germline V gene. Trimming at V came to 4 bases and at J to 8 bases, leaving 8 bases not matched to a gene. The CDR3 covers 16 residues. Looking up the rest from reference TRBV9 and TRBJ2-1 gives the full variable domain: DSGVTQTPKHLITATGQRVTLRCSPRSGDLSVYWYQQSLDQGLQFLIQYYNGEERAKGNILERFSAQQFPDLHSELNLSSLELGDSALYFCASSSGTSGSGDEQFFGPGTRLTVL.

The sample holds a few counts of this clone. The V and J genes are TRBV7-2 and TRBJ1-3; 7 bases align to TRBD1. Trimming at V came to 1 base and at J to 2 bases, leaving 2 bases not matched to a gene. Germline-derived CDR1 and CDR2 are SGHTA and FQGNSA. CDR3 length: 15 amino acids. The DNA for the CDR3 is TGTGCCAGCAGCTTAGTTACAGGGGCTGGAAACACCATATATTTT. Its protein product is CASSLVTGAGNTIYF. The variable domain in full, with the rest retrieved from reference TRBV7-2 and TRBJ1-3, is GAGVSQSPSNKVTEKGKDVELRCDPISGHTALYWYRQSLGQGLEFLIYFQGNSAPDKSGLPSDRFSAERTGGSVSTLTIQRTQQEDSAVYLCASSLVTGAGNTIYFGEGSWLTVV.

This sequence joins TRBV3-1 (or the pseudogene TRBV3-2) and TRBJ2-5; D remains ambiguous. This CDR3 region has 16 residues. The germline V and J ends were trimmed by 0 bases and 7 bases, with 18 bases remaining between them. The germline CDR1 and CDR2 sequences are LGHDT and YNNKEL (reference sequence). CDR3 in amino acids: CASSQDPHLSSGTQYF. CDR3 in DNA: TGTGCCAGCAGCCAAGATCCCCACTTATCTTCGGGGACCCAGTACTTC.

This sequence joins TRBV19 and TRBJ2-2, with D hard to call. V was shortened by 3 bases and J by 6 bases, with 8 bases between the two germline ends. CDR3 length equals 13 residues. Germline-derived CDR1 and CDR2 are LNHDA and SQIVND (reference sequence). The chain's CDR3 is CASSMGSPGELFF. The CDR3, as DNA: TGTGCCAGTAGTATGGGAAGTCCCGGGGAGCTGTTTTTT.